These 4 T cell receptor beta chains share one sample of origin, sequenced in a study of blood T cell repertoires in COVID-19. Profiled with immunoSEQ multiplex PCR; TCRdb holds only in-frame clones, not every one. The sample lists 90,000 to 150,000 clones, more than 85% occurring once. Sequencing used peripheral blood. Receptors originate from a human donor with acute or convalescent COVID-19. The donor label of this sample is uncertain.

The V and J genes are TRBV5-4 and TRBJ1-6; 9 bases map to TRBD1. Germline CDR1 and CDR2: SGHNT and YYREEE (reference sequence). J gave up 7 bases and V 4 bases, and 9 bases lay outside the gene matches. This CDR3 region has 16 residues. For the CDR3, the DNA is TGTGCCAGCAGCGGAATACAGGGGGCCTGGAATTCACCCCTCCACTTT. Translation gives CASSGIQGAWNSPLHF.

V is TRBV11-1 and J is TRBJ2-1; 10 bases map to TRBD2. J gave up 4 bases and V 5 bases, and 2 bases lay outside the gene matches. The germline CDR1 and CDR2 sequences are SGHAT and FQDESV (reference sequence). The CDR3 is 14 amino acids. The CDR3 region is CASSPSGGYNEQFF. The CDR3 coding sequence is TGTGCCAGCAGCCCTAGCGGGGGTTACAATGAGCAGTTCTTC.

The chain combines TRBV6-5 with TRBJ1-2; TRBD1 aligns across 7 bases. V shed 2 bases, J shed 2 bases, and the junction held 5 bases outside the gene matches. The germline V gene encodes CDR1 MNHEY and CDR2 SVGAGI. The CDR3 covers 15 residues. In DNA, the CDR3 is TGTGCCAGCAGTTACCTCCGACAGGGCAACTATGGCTACACCTTC. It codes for CASSYLRQGNYGYTF.

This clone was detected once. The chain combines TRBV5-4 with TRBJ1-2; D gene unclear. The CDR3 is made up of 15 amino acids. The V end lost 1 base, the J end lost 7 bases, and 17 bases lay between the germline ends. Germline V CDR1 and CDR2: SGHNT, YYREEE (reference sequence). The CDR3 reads CASSLSPTSSGGYTF. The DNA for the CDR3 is TGTGCCAGCAGCTTGAGCCCGACATCGAGTGGTGGCTACACCTTC.